This T cell receptor (beta chain) was found in a study of cytotoxic CD8 clonotypes in ibrutinib-treated CLL. Study information: On average, around 85,000 productive rearrangements and 200,000 to 300,000 productive templates per sample.

The CDR3 loop spans 14 amino acids. Germline lookup yields CDR1 SEHNR and CDR2 FQNEAQ (reference sequence). V was clipped by 5 bases and J by 8 bases, with 18 bases between them. Profiled with immunoSEQ multiplex PCR; TCRdb holds only in-frame clones, not every one. The repertoire includes over 250,000 clones, around 76% of them detected once, and approximately 5.1% sits in the top ten. V is TRBV7-9 and J is TRBJ1-2; D possibly corresponds to TRBD1 (5 bases). This TCR was recovered from a human donor with chronic lymphocytic leukemia. The specimen comprised PBMCs, sampled at disease progression, from a patient treated with ibrutinib. The CDR3: CASSDGGGARGYTF. The CDR3 coding sequence is TGTGCCAGCAGCGACGGGGGAGGGGCTCGGGGCTACACCTTC.